This passage covers 16 T cell receptor beta chains from one sample sequenced in a study of OX40 agonist ivuxolimab in advanced cancers. Sequenced by immunoSEQ multiplex PCR; TCRdb stores in-frame clones only, minus some. Of about 23,000 clones detected, about 85% appear once; the ten largest clones hold about 14%. The sequences come from CD4+ or CD8+ T cells sorted from blood, collected in a trial of the OX40 agonist ivuxolimab. These receptors all come from an adult with an advanced solid tumor such as melanoma, head and neck, liver or kidney cancer.

V and J are TRBV27 and TRBJ2-7; 13 bases map to TRBD2. Germline V gene data show CDR1 as MNHEY and CDR2 as SMNVEV (reference sequence). V was pared by 3 bases and J by 2 bases, with 1 base of the junction left unmatched. This CDR3 has 15 residues. The CDR3 DNA is TGTGCCAGCAGTTTTACTAGCGGGGGGGCCTACGAGCAGTACTTC. Its protein is CASSFTSGGAYEQYF.

The chain recombines TRBV7-2 with TRBJ1-5; D is perhaps TRBD1 (5 bases). This CDR3 contains 13 residues. In germline, CDR1 is SGHTA, CDR2 FQGNSA. The ends were cut back, 4 bases at V and 7 bases at J, with 11 bases in the middle. The CDR3 reads CASSSGVTQPQHF. Here the CDR3 DNA reads TGTGCCAGCAGCTCGGGGGTAACACAGCCCCAGCATTTT. Looking up the rest from reference TRBV7-2 and TRBJ1-5 gives the full variable domain: GAGVSQSPSNKVTEKGKDVELRCDPISGHTALYWYRQSLGQGLEFLIYFQGNSAPDKSGLPSDRFSAERTGGSVSTLTIQRTQQEDSAVYLCASSSGVTQPQHFGDGTRLSIL.

J is TRBJ1-1 and V is TRBV4-2; TRBD1 matches at 8 bases. Germline V CDR1 and CDR2: LGHNA, YNFKEQ. V was clipped by 1 base and J by 1 base; unmatched bases: 2. This CDR3 is 15 amino acids long. CDR3 DNA: TGTGCCAGCAGCCAAGGTGGACAGGGGAACACTGAAGCTTTCTTT. This translates into CASSQGGQGNTEAFF.

The rearrangement links TRBV5-6 to TRBJ1-2, with D unclear. CDR1 and CDR2 from the germline V gene are SGHDT and YYEEEE. The CDR3 length is 16 residues. V shed 3 bases and J shed 3 bases, with 18 bases lying between them. The CDR3 nucleotides are TGTGCCAGCAGCTCCGGCGGTCAGGTGTTGGACTATGGCTACACCTTC. Encoded protein: CASSSGGQVLDYGYTF.

This sequence joins TRBV4-1 and TRBJ1-2, with TRBD1 matching 12 bases. The germline CDR1 and CDR2 sequences are MGHRA and YSYEKL. CDR3 size: 16 residues. Trimming cost V 1 base and J 6 bases; bases outside gene matches: 6. The CDR3 coding sequence is TGCGCCAGCAGCCAAGTGGGGACAGGGGGCTTAGATGGCTACACCTTC. Residues: CASSQVGTGGLDGYTF.

This chain connects TRBV5-6 to TRBJ2-1; the match to TRBD2 covers 12 bases. The CDR3 is 15 residues long. Germline CDR1 SGHDT, CDR2 YYEEEE. The V gene end was trimmed by 2 bases and the J gene end by 9 bases; junction bases not matched to a gene: 6. CDR3 nucleotide sequence: TGTGCCAGCAGCTTACTAGCGGGGGGCAAGGCTGAGCAGTTCTTC. Translating it yields CASSLLAGGKAEQFF.

V is TRBV2 and J is TRBJ1-5; D remains unclear. Trimming left V 5 bases short and J 1 base short, with 12 bases between. The CDR3 spans 15 residues. Germline V CDR1 and CDR2: SNHLY, FYNNEI. CDR3 nucleotide sequence: TGTGCCAGCAGTAGGCCAGGTGGAAGCAATCAGCCCCAGCATTTT. Its protein is CASSRPGGSNQPQHF. The full variable domain, rest sourced from reference TRBV2 and TRBJ1-5, is EPEVTQTPSHQVTQMGQEVILRCVPISNHLYFYWYRQILGQKVEFLVSFYNNEISEKSEIFDDQFSVERPDGSNFTLKIRSTKLEDSAMYFCASSRPGGSNQPQHFGDGTRLSIL.

CDR3 region: CAISGGTSGGYYEQYF. The CDR3 nucleotides read TGTGCCATCAGTGGCGGGACTAGCGGGGGATACTACGAGCAGTACTTC. The chain uses TRBV10-3 and TRBJ2-5; TRBD2 aligns across 14 bases. The J call is in doubt because the DNA end fits TRBJ2-7 better. This CDR3 is 16 amino acids long. The germline gives CDR1 ENHRY, CDR2 SYGVKD.

The rearrangement joins TRBV21-1 to TRBJ1-3; the table names TRBD1, a call not compared with the DNA. TRBV21-1 is deemed a pseudogene. CDR3 length: 12 amino acids. The CDR3 loop is CASRGIGNTIYF. In nucleotides, the CDR3 is TGTGCCAGCAGGGGCATTGGAAACACCATATATTTT.

In the case of this clone: Within the sample, other DNA sequences also encode this same CDR3. CDR3 loop: CASSIGISSTDTQYF. For the CDR3, the DNA is TGTGCCAGTAGTATTGGCATTTCTAGCACAGATACGCAGTATTTT. This sequence joins TRBV19 and TRBJ2-3; no firm D call. Germline V CDR1 and CDR2: LNHDA, SQIVND (reference sequence). The CDR3 totals 15 residues. Trimming left V 3 bases short and J 0 bases short, with 10 bases between.

The chain couples TRBV4-3 to TRBJ1-6, with a tentative D call TRBD1 (5 bases). CDR1 LGHNA and CDR2 YSLEER come from the germline V gene. The V end lost 5 bases, the J end lost 0 bases, and 17 bases lay between the germline ends. The CDR3 sequence is 18 residues long. The DNA for the CDR3 is TGCGCCAGCAGCACCGGGGCTCTTCCAATCTCCTATAATTCACCCCTCCACTTT. It is translated as CASSTGALPISYNSPLHF.

This chain connects TRBV20-1 to TRBJ2-5; no firm D call. CDR3 size: 11 residues. Germline loops: CDR1 DFQATT, CDR2 SNEGSKA (reference sequence). V was clipped by 0 bases and J by 5 bases, with 4 bases between them. CDR3 coding DNA: TGCAGTGCTAGAGAGCGGGAGACCCAGTACTTC. Amino acid sequence: CSARERETQYF.

This chain joins TRBV10-3 and TRBJ2-3; D gene unclear. Trimming cost V 9 bases and J 4 bases, with 11 bases left between them. This CDR3 spans 12 amino acids. The germline CDR1 and CDR2 sequences are ENHRY and SYGVKD. CDR3 region: CAILLLPDTQYF. DNA for the CDR3: TGTGCCATTCTCCTTCTTCCAGATACGCAGTATTTT.

V usage is TRBV4-2 and J usage is TRBJ2-5; 11 nucleotides line up with TRBD2. The CDR3 extends over 15 amino acids. V lost 2 bases and J lost 4; bases outside the gene matches: 3. CDR1 is LGHNA and CDR2 is YNFKEQ in the germline V gene. The DNA of the CDR3 is TGTGCCAGCAGCCAAACTAGCGGGGGTGTAGAGACCCAGTACTTC. Translating gives CASSQTSGGVETQYF.

With respect to this clone: The sample has other DNA sequences that encode this CDR3 too. The chain recombines TRBV7-6 with TRBJ2-2; 13 bases agree with TRBD2. Per the germline V gene, CDR1 is SGHVS and CDR2 is FNYEAQ. The CDR3 covers 16 residues. Trimming removed 3 bases from V and 4 bases from J; junction bases left unmatched: 2. The CDR3 DNA sequence: TGTGCCAGCAGCTTGACTAGCGGGGGGACCACCGGGGAGCTGTTTTTT. It translates to CASSLTSGGTTGELFF.

The chain recombines TRBV11-2 with TRBJ2-1; possibly TRBD2 for D (5 bases). The CDR3 is 15 residues long. CDR1 is SGHAT, CDR2 FQNNGV, per germline. Deletions cut 3 bases from V and 7 bases from J, with 16 bases between. The CDR3 region is CASSFAAGLANEQFF. CDR3 DNA: TGTGCCAGCAGCTTCGCCGCCGGACTGGCGAATGAGCAGTTCTTC.